What follows are 4 T cell receptor beta chains derived from one specimen sequenced in a study of cytomegalovirus exposure and HLA in healthy donors (TCRdb year 2017). The library relied on the immunoSEQ multiplex PCR assay. A mixture of 60 forward primers for TCR Vbeta segments and 13 reverse primers for TCR Jbeta segments was used in the multiplex PCR. TCRdb re-hosts the immuneACCESS table, in-frame sequences only. Its copies lack some clones; in the studies checked, an unresolved V gene accounts for under half of them, and the cause for the rest is not known. In this sample the table shows approximately 83,000 clones, 80% of which occur a single time. Clones ranked in the top ten supply 2% of the sample. The sample taken for sequencing was PBMCs. The receptors were gathered from a young man in good health and CMV-seronegative.

The chain links TRBV5-8 to TRBJ2-2; 12 bases are shared with TRBD2. The germline V gene has CDR1 SGHTS and CDR2 YDEGEE. V shed 2 bases and J 4 bases; nucleotides not matched to a gene: 15. The CDR3 sequence is 20 residues long. CDR3 sequence (DNA): TGTGCCAGCAGCTTCATTCCTAGCGGGGGGGCCGATTTCGGCACCGGGGAGCTGTTTTTT. Translated, it gives CASSFIPSGGADFGTGELFF.

A single count supports this clone. V usage is TRBV11-2 and J usage is TRBJ1-1; the D gene is possibly TRBD1 (6 bases). Germline loops: CDR1 SGHAT, CDR2 FQNNGV. V lost 9 bases, J lost 6 bases, and 14 bases lay in between. The length of the CDR3 is 12 residues. CDR3 loop: CASQTGWAEAFF. DNA of the CDR3: TGTGCCAGTCAAACAGGGTGGGCTGAAGCTTTCTTT.

This clone was counted a single time. This sequence joins TRBV4-2 and TRBJ1-4; D ambiguous. In germline, CDR1 is LGHNA, CDR2 YNFKEQ. This CDR3 spans 17 amino acids. V was cut by 0 bases and J by 6 bases, with 17 bases left in between. For the CDR3, the DNA is TGTGCCAGCAGCCAAGACGCAGTTGGAGCTCGCTATGAAAAACTGTTTTTT. Translation gives CASSQDAVGARYEKLFF.

The CDR3 DNA reads TGCGCCAGCAGCCCCGTCGGGTCGAGCTCCTACGAGCAGTACTTC. Amino acids: CASSPVGSSSYEQYF. The genes are TRBV5-1 and TRBJ2-7; no clear D gene. The CDR3 is made up of 15 amino acids. The V and J ends lost 4 bases and 0 bases respectively, with 14 bases between them. Germline V lookup: CDR1 SGHRS, CDR2 YFSETQ. The variable domain in full, with the rest retrieved from reference TRBV5-1 and TRBJ2-7, is KAGVTQTPRYLIKTRGQQVTLSCSPISGHRSVSWYQQTPGQGLQFLFEYFSETQRNKGNFPGRFSGRQFSNSRSEMNVSTLELGDSALYLCASSPVGSSSYEQYFGPGTRLTVT.